A single sample gave rise to the 32 T cell receptor beta chains below, sequenced in a study of cytomegalovirus exposure and HLA in healthy donors. The PCR made use of 60 Vbeta and 13 Jbeta primers. Produced via immunoSEQ multiplex PCR; TCRdb's table is partial and in-frame only. This sample has about 97,000 clones, with roughly four fifths found just once. Sample: PBMCs. The receptors were sampled from a man in his forties in good health and CMV-seronegative.

The rearrangement joins TRBV7-9 to TRBJ1-1; D ambiguous. This CDR3 spans 14 amino acids. Germline CDR1 and CDR2: SEHNR and FQNEAQ (reference sequence). The V end was cut by 3 bases, the J end by 4 bases, with 12 bases between. The CDR3 spells CASSLHLGSTEAFF. The CDR3 DNA reads TGTGCCAGCAGCTTGCATTTAGGGAGCACTGAAGCTTTCTTT.

The count of this clone is one. This chain joins TRBV5-4 and TRBJ2-5, with D possibly matching TRBD2 (6 bases). Trimming removed 3 bases from V and 2 bases from J, with 20 bases in between. Germline values: CDR1 SGHNT, CDR2 YYREEE (reference sequence). There are 17 residues in the CDR3. CDR3 DNA sequence: TGTGCCAGCAGCTCCGGGGCGGGGCTAAGCCCTCAAGAGACCCAGTACTTC. It translates to CASSSGAGLSPQETQYF.

This clone was detected a few times. This chain joins TRBV21-1 and TRBJ1-6; the table gives TRBD1 as D, unverified against the DNA. TRBV21-1 is annotated as a pseudogene. This CDR3 has 13 amino acids. As DNA, the CDR3 is TGTGCCAGCACCCCTACAGGAAATTCACCCCTCCACTTT. Amino acids: CASTPTGNSPLHF.

This clone was detected only once. The chain uses TRBV5-8 and TRBJ2-7; TRBD1 is a possible D gene (6 bases). The ends were cut back, 7 bases at V and 2 bases at J, with 13 bases in the middle. Germline lookup yields CDR1 SGHTS and CDR2 YDEGEE. The CDR3 has 13 amino acids. As DNA, the CDR3 is TGTGCCAGCTGGGGGCCCCCCCCCTACGAGCAGTACTTC. Translated: CASWGPPPYEQYF.

This clone was detected only a few times. The V gene is TRBV7-2, the J gene TRBJ2-1; TRBD2 matches 7 bases. The J segment lost 8 bases and the V segment lost 3 bases, leaving 4 bases of the junction unmatched. The germline V gene has CDR1 SGHTA and CDR2 FQGNSA. The CDR3 length is 13 residues. The chain's CDR3 is CASSFSSGYEQFF. The CDR3 DNA reads TGTGCCAGCAGCTTCTCTAGCGGCTATGAGCAGTTCTTC.

The rearrangement joins TRBV2 to TRBJ1-3; unclear D gene. Trimming pared 6 bases from V and 12 bases from J, leaving 9 bases between. Germline CDR1 and CDR2: SNHLY and FYNNEI. The CDR3 totals 10 residues. CDR3 nucleotides: TGTGCCAGCAGGGGAGCGCACATATATTTT. It encodes CASRGAHIYF.

This chain uses TRBV28 with TRBJ1-6, with D unresolved. The length of the CDR3 is 12 residues. The germline CDR1 and CDR2 sequences are MDHEN and SYDVKM. The V end lost 4 bases, the J end lost 11 bases, and 9 bases lay between the germline ends. The CDR3 protein is CASSSFEAPLHF. CDR3 nucleotides: TGTGCCAGCAGTTCGTTTGAGGCACCCCTCCACTTT.

CDR3 sequence reads: CASSSDSPGANVLTF. The CDR3 DNA sequence: TGTGCCAGCAGTTCGGACTCGCCTGGGGCCAACGTCCTGACTTTC. The chain carries TRBV14 and TRBJ2-6; TRBD2 is a possible D gene (5 bases). Trimming removed 6 bases from V and 2 bases from J, with 11 bases in between. Germline CDR1 SGHDN, CDR2 FVKESK. The CDR3 length is 15 residues.

The chain recombines TRBV6-6 with TRBJ1-2; the D gene is possibly TRBD1 (6 bases). The ends were cut back, 5 bases at V and 8 bases at J, with 15 bases in the middle. The germline V gene has CDR1 MNHNY and CDR2 SVGAGI (reference sequence). The CDR3 contains 13 residues. CDR3 sequence (DNA): TGTGCCAGCAGTCTCCGACAGGTATACGGCTACACCTTC. Residues: CASSLRQVYGYTF.

The chain links TRBV18 to TRBJ2-5, with 9 bases identical to TRBD2. V lost 4 bases, J lost 8 bases, and 11 bases stayed unmatched. This CDR3 comprises 15 residues. Germline CDR1 and CDR2: KGHSH and LQKENI. The CDR3 sequence is CASSRGVAGVITQYF. The CDR3 coding sequence is TGTGCCAGCTCACGTGGAGTAGCGGGGGTTATAACCCAGTACTTC. The whole variable domain, filled in from reference TRBV18 and TRBJ2-5, reads NAGVMQNPRHLVRRRGQEARLRCSPMKGHSHVYWYRQLPEEGLKFMVYLQKENIIDESGMPKERFSAEFPKEGPSILRIQQVVRGDSAAYFCASSRGVAGVITQYFGPGTRLLVL.

The chain links TRBV30 to TRBJ2-7; D not resolved. Germline values: CDR1 GTSNPN, CDR2 SVGIG (reference sequence). The CDR3 runs 12 residues. Between the trimmed V and J ends, which lost 2 bases and 0 bases, there was a span of 5 bases. The DNA of the CDR3 is TGTGCCTGGAGTTTCGTCTCCTACGAGCAGTACTTC. Translation: CAWSFVSYEQYF. The whole variable domain, remainder taken from reference TRBV30 and TRBJ2-7, is SQTIHQWPATLVQPVGSPLSLECTVEGTSNPNLYWYRQAAGRGLQLLFYSVGIGQISSEVPQNLSASRPQDRQFILSSKKLLLSDSGFYLCAWSFVSYEQYFGPGTRLTVT.

J is TRBJ1-4 and V is TRBV5-6; 8 bases are shared with TRBD1. V gave up 3 bases and J gave up 8 bases; unmatched junction bases: 9. This CDR3 has 15 amino acids. Looked up from germline, CDR1 is SGHDT and CDR2 is YYEEEE. The chain's CDR3 is CASSWLTGGGEKLFF. The DNA of the CDR3 is TGTGCCAGCAGCTGGTTAACAGGGGGAGGGGAAAAACTGTTTTTT.

The V call is TRBV9, the J call TRBJ2-1; perhaps TRBD1 as D (5 bases). V dropped 3 bases and J dropped 1 base, with 5 bases sitting between them. In germline, CDR1 is SGDLS, CDR2 YYNGEE. The length of the CDR3 is 13 residues. CDR3 nucleotides: TGTGCCAGCAGCGCAGGGTCCTACAATGAGCAGTTCTTC. As protein: CASSAGSYNEQFF.

The rearrangement joins TRBV4-2 to TRBJ2-7; D is perhaps TRBD1 (6 bases). The CDR3 has 15 residues. Germline assignment: CDR1 LGHNA and CDR2 YNFKEQ. Trimming left V 4 bases short and J 2 bases short, with 15 bases between. The CDR3 loop reads CASSPVGTGTYEQYF. CDR3 in DNA: TGTGCCAGCAGCCCTGTCGGAACAGGGACCTACGAGCAGTACTTC.

V is TRBV19 and J is TRBJ1-1; possible D gene TRBD1, 5 bases. Germline V gene data show CDR1 as LNHDA and CDR2 as SQIVND (reference sequence). V was shortened by 7 bases and J by 4 bases, with 13 bases between the two germline ends. CDR3 length: 13 amino acids. The DNA for the CDR3 is TGTGCCAGTACCCCGTACGGGGGCACTGAAGCTTTCTTT. Translated, it gives CASTPYGGTEAFF.

The genes are TRBV15 and TRBJ2-7, with D perhaps TRBD2 (7 bases). The V gene's germline CDR1 is LNHNV and CDR2 YYDKDF (reference sequence). The germline V and J ends were trimmed by 4 bases and 0 bases, with 13 bases remaining between them. The CDR3 consists of 15 residues. In DNA, the CDR3 is TGTGCCACCAGCACGATTGGGGGGGCCTCCTACGAGCAGTACTTC. It yields the protein CATSTIGGASYEQYF.

The chain couples TRBV4-3 to TRBJ1-3, with 7 bases that match TRBD1. The CDR3 is 18 residues long. V dropped 0 bases and J dropped 3; count of bases not matched to a gene: 11. Germline lookup yields CDR1 LGHNA and CDR2 YSLEER. The CDR3 here is CASSQDLIPDRVGNTIYF. The CDR3 region has the DNA TGCGCCAGCAGCCAAGATTTAATCCCCGACAGGGTTGGAAACACCATATATTTT.

J is TRBJ2-7 and V is TRBV28, with D perhaps TRBD2 (6 bases). From germline, CDR1 is MDHEN and CDR2 SYDVKM. The CDR3 has 14 amino acids. V was trimmed by 4 bases and J by 3 bases, leaving 13 bases between them. The CDR3: CASSSVSGHYEQYF. CDR3 sequence (DNA): TGTGCCAGCAGTTCGGTTAGCGGCCACTACGAGCAGTACTTC.

This chain connects TRBV2 to TRBJ2-5; 10 positions match TRBD1. This CDR3 has 12 amino acids. Trimming removed 6 bases from V and 5 bases from J; junction bases left unmatched: 0. Germline CDR1 SNHLY, CDR2 FYNNEI. The CDR3 bases are TGTGCCAGCAGGGGACAGGGGGAGACCCAGTACTTC. Translating it yields CASRGQGETQYF.

This sequence joins TRBV13 and TRBJ2-3, with a possible D match to TRBD2 (5 bases). Per germline, CDR1 PRHDT and CDR2 FYEKMQ (reference sequence). The V and J ends lost 0 bases and 3 bases respectively, with 10 bases between them. The CDR3 runs 15 residues. CDR3 coding DNA: TGTGCCAGCAGCTTAGGCTGGACTGGGACAGATACGCAGTATTTT. It codes for CASSLGWTGTDTQYF.

On this clone itself: This CDR3 is also generated by other DNA sequences in the sample. This chain joins TRBV5-1 and TRBJ2-5; possibly TRBD2 for D (5 bases). Deletions cut 0 bases from V and 2 bases from J, with 8 bases between. The CDR3 has 14 residues. Per the germline V gene, CDR1 is SGHRS and CDR2 is YFSETQ. The CDR3 spells CASSLGGVQETQYF. The CDR3 DNA reads TGCGCCAGCAGCTTGGGGGGAGTGCAAGAGACCCAGTACTTC.

The rearrangement joins TRBV2 to TRBJ1-3; D is unresolved. Germline-derived CDR1 and CDR2 are SNHLY and FYNNEI. This CDR3 comprises 13 residues. V was clipped by 2 bases and J by 9 bases, with 11 bases between them. The CDR3 loop is CASSEYPGATIYF. CDR3 coding DNA: TGTGCCAGCAGTGAATACCCCGGAGCCACCATATATTTT. Full variable domain (missing parts from reference TRBV2 and TRBJ1-3): EPEVTQTPSHQVTQMGQEVILRCVPISNHLYFYWYRQILGQKVEFLVSFYNNEISEKSEIFDDQFSVERPDGSNFTLKIRSTKLEDSAMYFCASSEYPGATIYFGEGSWLTVV.

This clone came up a few times. The chain's CDR3 is CASSLMQGSTEAFF. CDR3 nucleotide sequence: TGCGCCAGCAGCTTGATGCAGGGGTCCACTGAAGCTTTCTTT. This sequence joins TRBV5-1 and TRBJ1-1; D is possibly TRBD1 (6 bases). V dropped 1 base and J dropped 4 bases, with 11 bases sitting between them. Germline V gene data show CDR1 as SGHRS and CDR2 as YFSETQ. The CDR3 covers 14 residues.

This clone was seen once. Here the CDR3 DNA reads TGCAGCGCATATGGCTACACCTTC. This sequence encodes CSAYGYTF. J is TRBJ1-2 and V is TRBV29-1; D unclear. V gave up 7 bases and J gave up 5 bases, with 2 bases separating them. Per germline, CDR1 SQVTM and CDR2 ANQGSEA. The CDR3 consists of 8 residues.

This chain connects TRBV2 to TRBJ1-2; D not resolved. CDR1 SNHLY and CDR2 FYNNEI come from the germline V gene. The CDR3 sequence is 14 residues long. V was trimmed by 2 bases and J by 0 bases, leaving 7 bases between them. DNA of the CDR3: TGTGCCAGCAGTGAATTGGCAGCTAACTATGGCTACACCTTC. Protein sequence: CASSELAANYGYTF.

The chain couples TRBV5-1 to TRBJ2-3; D is possibly TRBD1 (5 bases). Germline lookup yields CDR1 SGHRS and CDR2 YFSETQ. This CDR3 has 15 residues. The V and J ends lost 0 bases and 6 bases respectively, with 14 bases between them. DNA for the CDR3: TGCGCCAGCAGCTTGGGGCAGGGTGGGCCTGATACGCAGTATTTT. This codes for CASSLGQGGPDTQYF.

There are a few counts of this clone. This sequence joins TRBV19 and TRBJ2-2; tentative D call: TRBD2 (5 bases). Trimming removed 7 bases from V and 7 bases from J, with 10 bases in between. CDR3 length: 12 residues. Germline V gives CDR1 LNHDA, CDR2 SQIVND (reference sequence). The CDR3 sequence is CASITGYGELFF. CDR3 nucleotides: TGTGCCAGTATTACGGGATACGGGGAGCTGTTTTTT.

V and J are TRBV5-4 and TRBJ1-2; 9 bases fit TRBD1. Trimming cost V 3 bases and J 4 bases; bases outside gene matches: 1. Germline loops: CDR1 SGHNT, CDR2 YYREEE (reference sequence). The CDR3 length is 13 residues. The CDR3: CASSSGQGYGYTF. As DNA, the CDR3 is TGTGCCAGCAGCTCGGGACAGGGCTATGGCTACACCTTC. Full variable domain (remainder filled in from reference TRBV5-4 and TRBJ1-2): ETGVTQSPTHLIKTRGQQVTLRCSSQSGHNTVSWYQQALGQGPQFIFQYYREEENGRGNFPPRFSGLQFPNYSSELNVNALELDDSALYLCASSSGQGYGYTFGSGTRLTVV.

This clone has only one observation. J is TRBJ1-5 and V is TRBV28; tentatively, D is TRBD1 (5 bases). Germline assignment: CDR1 MDHEN and CDR2 SYDVKM. The CDR3 length is 14 residues. V was trimmed by 4 bases and J by 2 bases, leaving 9 bases between them. The CDR3 loop is CASSSEGGNQPQHF. The CDR3 DNA reads TGTGCCAGCAGTTCCGAAGGGGGCAATCAGCCCCAGCATTTT.

This clone has more than one count but fewer than ten. J is TRBJ1-1 and V is TRBV9; 7 bases map to TRBD1. J lost 7 bases, V lost 5 bases, and 5 bases had no gene match. Germline loops: CDR1 SGDLS, CDR2 YYNGEE. This CDR3 has 12 residues. The CDR3 loop is CASSGGGVEAFF. For the CDR3, the DNA is TGTGCCAGCAGTGGAGGGGGCGTTGAAGCTTTCTTT.

The V call is TRBV5-6, the J call TRBJ2-1; perhaps TRBD2 as D (5 bases). V lost 4 bases, J lost 3 bases, and 8 bases lay in between. The CDR3 spans 13 residues. CDR1 SGHDT and CDR2 YYEEEE come from the germline V gene. The CDR3 sequence is CASSQDFYNEQFF. Here the CDR3 DNA reads TGTGCCAGCAGCCAGGACTTCTACAATGAGCAGTTCTTC.

The V call is TRBV7-9, the J call TRBJ2-7; TRBD1 matches at 8 bases. Germline-derived CDR1 and CDR2 are SEHNR and FQNEAQ (reference sequence). The CDR3 contains 15 residues. With 3 bases clipped from V and 3 bases from J, the junction kept 7 bases outside the gene matches. The CDR3: CASSFPGTGNYEQYF. In nucleotides, the CDR3 is TGTGCCAGCAGCTTTCCCGGGACAGGCAACTACGAGCAGTACTTC.